A selection of T cell receptor beta chains follows, all from one sample in a study of CD8+ T cells in alopecia areata. Profiled with immunoSEQ multiplex PCR; TCRdb holds only in-frame clones, not every one. Of over 85,000 clones listed, about three quarters were seen once; the top ten hold 17%. Sequenced here: CD8+ T cells sorted from blood, sampled at approximately week 44, from a patient treated with tofacitinib. The receptors come from a human donor with alopecia areata. Each CDR3 is given with its conserved first and last residue. D genes are given only for firm matches. The listing skips clone size in some rows; elsewhere it reads once, few, many or a size class.

size: .
V: TRBV2
J: TRBJ2-3
D: .
CDR3: CASSEDGPTDTQYF
DNA: TGTGCCAGCAGCGAGGACGGGCCCACAGATACGCAGTATTTT

size: .
V: TRBV19
J: TRBJ1-1
D: TRBD1
CDR3: CASSMGQGGTEAFF
DNA: TGTGCCAGTAGTATGGGACAGGGAGGGACTGAAGCTTTCTTT

size: .
V: TRBV4-1
J: TRBJ2-5
D: .
CDR3: CASSQTERRQETQYF
DNA: TGCGCCAGCAGCCAAACCGAAAGGCGTCAAGAGACCCAGTACTTC

size: once
V: TRBV7-8
J: TRBJ1-1
D: .
CDR3: CASSFYRATGFDTEAFF
DNA: TGTGCCAGCAGCTTTTACCGAGCGACGGGGTTTGACACTGAAGCTTTCTTT

size: .
V: TRBV6-1
J: TRBJ2-3
D: .
CDR3: CASSDYLTDTQYF
DNA: TGTGCCAGCAGTGACTACCTCACAGATACGCAGTATTTT

size: few
V: TRBV27
J: TRBJ2-7
D: .
CDR3: CASSSYEQYF
DNA: TGTGCCAGCAGTTCTTACGAGCAGTACTTC

size: .
V: TRBV9
J: TRBJ1-1
D: TRBD1
CDR3: CASSVGRGTGAPNTEAFF
DNA: TGTGCCAGCAGCGTAGGGAGGGGGACAGGGGCCCCGAACACTGAAGCTTTCTTT

size: .
V: TRBV4-3
J: TRBJ1-1
D: TRBD1
CDR3: CASNPGQGADTEAFF
DNA: TGCGCCAGCAATCCGGGACAGGGGGCGGACACTGAAGCTTTCTTT

size: .
V: TRBV13
J: TRBJ2-7
D: TRBD1
CDR3: CASSPTGGSLSEQYF
DNA: TGTGCCAGCAGCCCAACAGGGGGTTCCCTAAGCGAGCAGTACTTC

size: few
V: TRBV28
J: TRBJ2-7
D: TRBD1
CDR3: CATERTGGDEQYF
DNA: TGTGCCACCGAGAGGACAGGGGGCGACGAGCAGTACTTC

size: .
V: TRBV4-3
J: TRBJ2-7
D: .
CDR3: CASSQDRGTGEQYF
DNA: TGCGCCAGCAGCCAAGATAGGGGGACGGGCGAGCAGTACTTC

size: .
V: TRBV25-1
J: TRBJ2-1
D: TRBD2
CDR3: CASDPGGYNEQFF
DNA: TGTGCTTCTGACCCCGGGGGGTACAATGAGCAGTTCTTC

size: .
V: TRBV6-5
J: TRBJ1-1
D: .
CDR3: CASRAGRGNTEAFF
DNA: TGTGCCAGCAGGGCGGGACGGGGGAACACTGAAGCTTTCTTT

size: .
V: TRBV7-9
J: TRBJ1-2
D: .
CDR3: CASSPDGGNYGYTF
DNA: TGTGCCAGCAGCCCAGATGGGGGTAACTATGGCTACACCTTC

size: .
V: TRBV9
J: TRBJ2-1
D: TRBD2
CDR3: CASSEGTSPEQFF
DNA: TGTGCCAGCAGTGAGGGGACTAGCCCAGAGCAGTTCTTC

size: once
V: TRBV4-3
J: TRBJ1-1
D: .
CDR3: CASSQDRVGRAEAFF
DNA: TGCGCCAGCAGCCAAGATCGGGTGGGGAGGGCTGAAGCTTTCTTT

size: .
V: TRBV30
J: TRBJ2-1
D: .
CDR3: CAWRGGTGSEQFF
DNA: TGTGCCTGGAGGGGGGGTACAGGTAGTGAGCAGTTCTTC

size: .
V: TRBV5-4
J: TRBJ2-7
D: TRBD1
CDR3: CASSAGTGPSYEQYF
DNA: TGTGCCAGCAGCGCCGGGACAGGGCCCTCCTACGAGCAGTACTTC

size: .
V: TRBV27
J: TRBJ2-2
D: TRBD2
CDR3: CASSLGLAGSTGELFF
DNA: TGTGCCAGCAGTTTAGGGCTAGCGGGGAGCACCGGGGAGCTGTTTTTT

size: .
V: TRBV11-2
J: TRBJ2-7
D: TRBD1
CDR3: CASSDGQVLTYEQYF
DNA: TGTGCCAGCAGCGACGGACAGGTCCTAACCTACGAGCAGTACTTC

size: few
V: TRBV10-2
J: TRBJ1-2
D: TRBD1
CDR3: CASSESRTGTEGHGYTF
DNA: TGCGCCAGCAGTGAGTCGCGGACAGGAACGGAGGGTCATGGCTACACCTTC

size: .
V: TRBV5-1
J: TRBJ2-2
D: .
CDR3: CASSLENSGELFF
DNA: TGCGCCAGCAGCTTGGAAAACTCCGGGGAGCTGTTTTTT

size: .
V: TRBV6-5
J: TRBJ1-2
D: .
CDR3: CASSYAGANGYTF
DNA: TGTGCCAGCAGTTACGCGGGGGCAAATGGCTACACCTTC

size: many
V: TRBV13
J: TRBJ2-1
D: .
CDR3: CASSLRRENYNEQFF
DNA: TGTGCCAGCAGCTTAAGGAGGGAAAACTACAATGAGCAGTTCTTC

size: once
V: TRBV19
J: TRBJ1-2
D: .
CDR3: CASGQPYTF
DNA: TGTGCCAGTGGGCAGCCCTACACCTTC

size: .
V: TRBV15
J: TRBJ1-1
D: .
CDR3: CATSRRPGAMNTEAFF
DNA: TGTGCCACCAGCAGGCGGCCCGGGGCCATGAACACTGAAGCTTTCTTT

size: .
V: TRBV10-3
J: TRBJ2-6
D: .
CDR3: CATDGGANVLTF
DNA: TGTGCCACCGACGGAGGGGCCAACGTCCTGACTTTC

size: .
V: TRBV4-3
J: TRBJ2-3
D: TRBD2
CDR3: CASSLHETSGITDTQYF
DNA: TGCGCCAGCAGCCTTCACGAGACTAGCGGAATAACAGATACGCAGTATTTT

size: .
V: TRBV28
J: TRBJ2-2
D: .
CDR3: CASSLRRNTGELFF
DNA: TGTGCCAGCAGTTTACGTCGGAACACCGGGGAGCTGTTTTTT

size: .
V: TRBV4-1
J: TRBJ2-7
D: .
CDR3: CASSQFLTVSYEQYF
DNA: TGCGCCAGCAGCCAATTTTTGACAGTCTCCTACGAGCAGTACTTC

size: .
V: TRBV14
J: TRBJ2-3
D: TRBD2
CDR3: CASSHMAGGLDTQYF
DNA: TGTGCCAGCAGCCACATGGCGGGGGGGCTGGATACGCAGTATTTT

size: .
V: TRBV14
J: TRBJ1-1
D: TRBD1
CDR3: CASSQAGQGPEAFF
DNA: TGTGCCAGCAGCCAAGCGGGACAGGGGCCTGAAGCTTTCTTT

size: .
V: TRBV5-1
J: TRBJ2-1
D: .
CDR3: CASSFRNRNNEQFF
DNA: TGCGCCAGCAGCTTCCGAAATCGAAACAATGAGCAGTTCTTC

size: .
V: TRBV27
J: TRBJ2-3
D: TRBD2
CDR3: CASSLSSAGELTDTQYF
DNA: TGTGCCAGCAGTTTATCGTCCGCGGGGGAACTCACAGATACGCAGTATTTT

size: .
V: TRBV10-3
J: TRBJ2-1
D: .
CDR3: CAIRAFGGGTYNEQFF
DNA: TGTGCCATCAGGGCGTTCGGGGGCGGTACCTACAATGAGCAGTTCTTC

size: .
V: TRBV5-1
J: TRBJ1-2
D: .
CDR3: CASSLADSNYGYTF
DNA: TGCGCCAGCAGCTTGGCGGACAGCAACTATGGCTACACCTTC

size: many
V: TRBV6-5
J: TRBJ1-2
D: .
CDR3: CASRPQGYGYTF
DNA: TGTGCCAGCAGACCTCAGGGGTATGGCTACACCTTC

size: .
V: TRBV5-1
J: TRBJ2-3
D: TRBD2
CDR3: CASSPLRLADTQYF
DNA: TGCGCCAGCAGCCCCCTTAGACTAGCGGATACGCAGTATTTT

size: .
V: TRBV5-5
J: TRBJ1-5
D: .
CDR3: CASSSSDRSNQPQHF
DNA: .

size: .
V: TRBV5-8
J: TRBJ2-1
D: TRBD2
CDR3: CASSHSAGDPFF
DNA: TGTGCCAGCAGCCATTCCGCGGGGGACCCGTTCTTC

size: .
V: TRBV14
J: TRBJ2-3
D: TRBD2
CDR3: CASSQGTSDSDTQYF
DNA: TGTGCCAGCAGCCAAGGGACTAGCGACTCAGATACGCAGTATTTT

size: .
V: TRBV13
J: TRBJ1-2
D: .
CDR3: CASTADRGDGYTF
DNA: TGTGCCAGCACCGCAGATAGGGGTGATGGCTACACCTTC

size: once
V: TRBV25-1
J: TRBJ2-3
D: TRBD1
CDR3: CATRTGAVTDTQYF
DNA: TGTGCCACACGGACAGGGGCGGTAACAGATACGCAGTATTTT

size: .
V: TRBV13
J: TRBJ1-2
D: .
CDR3: CASSLNEYGYTF
DNA: TGTGCCAGCAGCTTAAATGAGTATGGCTACACCTTC